The clone carrying this T cell receptor beta chain was seen a few times. Its target is unknown. CDR3 size: 13 residues. With V trimmed by 6 bases and J by 5 bases, 2 bases remained unmatched. No patient had received any treatment before thyroid surgery. The data are from a study of metastatic and nonmetastatic thyroid tumors. In the study overall: The study looked at repertoires side by side in blood and in tumor or nodule tissue from malignant and benign thyroid patients. Findings and caveats of the study: Reportedly, malignant thyroid tumors had significantly higher TCR beta diversity than benign nodules, in blood and tumor.

TCRdb re-clonotyped the PCR reads via MiXCR. The sample holds some 8,000 clones; over 25% are singletons and the top ten take around 21%. V and J are TRBV12-3 or TRBV12-4 and TRBJ2-1, with 9 bases identical to TRBD1. The sequenced sample was tumor tissue. The source of this sequence is a female donor with papillary thyroid cancer or a benign thyroid nodule (not recorded which). Some clones in this sample may be carry-over from other donors' samples. The CDR3 sequence is CASRDRGHNEQFF. In DNA form, the CDR3 reads TGTGCCAGCAGGGACAGGGGACACAATGAGCAGTTCTTC.